This T cell receptor (beta chain) came from a study of T cell responses to AZD1222 COVID-19 vaccine. Germline V gene lookup returns CDR1 MNHEY and CDR2 SVGEGT. The CDR3 length is 15 residues. Trimming stripped 5 bases from V and 4 bases from J, with 15 bases between. TCRdb keeps only in-frame clones here, not all; method: immunoSEQ multiplex PCR. The sample contains 75,000 to 100,000 clones, approximately 90% of which appear only once. The sequence derives from an adult in good health. The chain uses TRBV6-2 or TRBV6-3 and TRBJ2-1, with D perhaps TRBD2 (6 bases). The sequences come from peripheral blood, collected on day 0 of AZD1222 vaccination. CDR3 amino acids: CASSITGLDYNEQFF. The DNA of the CDR3 is TGTGCCAGCAGTATAACGGGACTCGATTACAATGAGCAGTTCTTC.